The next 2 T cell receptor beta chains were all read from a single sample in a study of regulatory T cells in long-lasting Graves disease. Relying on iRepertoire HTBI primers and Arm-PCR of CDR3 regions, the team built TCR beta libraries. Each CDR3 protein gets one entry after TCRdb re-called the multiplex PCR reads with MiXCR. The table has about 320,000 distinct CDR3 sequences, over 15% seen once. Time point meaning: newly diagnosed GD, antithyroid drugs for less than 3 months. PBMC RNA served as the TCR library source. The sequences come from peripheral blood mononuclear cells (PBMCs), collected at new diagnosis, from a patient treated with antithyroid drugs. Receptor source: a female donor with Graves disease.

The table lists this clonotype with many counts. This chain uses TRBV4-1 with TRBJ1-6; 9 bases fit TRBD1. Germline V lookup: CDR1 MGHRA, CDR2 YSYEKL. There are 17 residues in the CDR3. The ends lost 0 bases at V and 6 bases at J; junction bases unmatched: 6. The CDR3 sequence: CASSQDPGQGVNSPLHF. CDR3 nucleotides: TGCGCCAGCAGCCAAGATCCGGGACAGGGAGTTAATTCACCCCTCCACTTT.

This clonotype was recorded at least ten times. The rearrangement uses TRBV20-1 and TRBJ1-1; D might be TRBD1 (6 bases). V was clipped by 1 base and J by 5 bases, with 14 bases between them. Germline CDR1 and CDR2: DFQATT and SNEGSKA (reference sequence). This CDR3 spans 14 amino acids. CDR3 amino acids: CSARVGGADTEAFF. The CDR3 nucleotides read TGCAGTGCTAGAGTTGGGGGCGCGGATACTGAAGCTTTCTTT.